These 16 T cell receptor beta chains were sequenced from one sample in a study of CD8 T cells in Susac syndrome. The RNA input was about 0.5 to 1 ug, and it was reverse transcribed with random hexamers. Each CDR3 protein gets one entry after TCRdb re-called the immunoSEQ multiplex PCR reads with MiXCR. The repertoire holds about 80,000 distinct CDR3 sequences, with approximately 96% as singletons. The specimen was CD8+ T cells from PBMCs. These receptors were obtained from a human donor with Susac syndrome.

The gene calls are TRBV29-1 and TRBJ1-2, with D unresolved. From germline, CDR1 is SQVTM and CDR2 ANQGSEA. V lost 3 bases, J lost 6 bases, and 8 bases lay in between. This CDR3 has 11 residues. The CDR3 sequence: CSVELRDGYTF. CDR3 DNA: TGCAGCGTTGAGTTGAGGGATGGCTACACCTTC.

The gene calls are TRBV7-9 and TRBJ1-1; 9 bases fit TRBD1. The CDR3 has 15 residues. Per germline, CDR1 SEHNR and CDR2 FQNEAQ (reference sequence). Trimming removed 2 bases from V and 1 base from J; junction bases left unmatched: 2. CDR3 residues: CASSLTGQGNTEAFF. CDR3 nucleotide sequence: TGTGCCAGCAGCTTAACGGGACAGGGGAACACTGAAGCTTTCTTT.

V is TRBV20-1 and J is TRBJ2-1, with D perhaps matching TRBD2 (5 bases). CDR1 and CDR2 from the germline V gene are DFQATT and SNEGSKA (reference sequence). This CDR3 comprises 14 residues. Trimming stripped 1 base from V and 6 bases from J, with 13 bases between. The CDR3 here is CSARVEGRGNEQFF. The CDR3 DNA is TGCAGTGCTAGAGTAGAAGGACGGGGCAATGAGCAGTTCTTC.

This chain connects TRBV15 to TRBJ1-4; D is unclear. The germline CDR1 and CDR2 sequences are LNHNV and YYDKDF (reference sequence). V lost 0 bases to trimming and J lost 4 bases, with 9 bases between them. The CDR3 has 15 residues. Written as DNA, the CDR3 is TGTGCCACCAGCAGAGATAAGGCCCTTAATGAAAAACTGTTTTTT. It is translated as CATSRDKALNEKLFF.

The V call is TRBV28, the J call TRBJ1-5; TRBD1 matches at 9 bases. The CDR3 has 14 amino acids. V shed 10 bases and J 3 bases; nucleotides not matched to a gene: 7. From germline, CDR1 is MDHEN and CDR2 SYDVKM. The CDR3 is CATRDRVSNQPQHF. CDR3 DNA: TGTGCCACGCGGGACAGGGTGTCCAATCAGCCCCAGCATTTT.

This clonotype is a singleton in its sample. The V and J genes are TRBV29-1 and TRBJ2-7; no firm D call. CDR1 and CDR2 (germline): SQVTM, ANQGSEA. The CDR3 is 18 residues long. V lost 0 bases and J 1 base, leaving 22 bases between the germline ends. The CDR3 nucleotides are TGCAGCGTTGAAGACGAATTTAATCTAACGACTTTTTCCTACGAGCAGTACTTC. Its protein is CSVEDEFNLTTFSYEQYF.

DNA for the CDR3: TGTGCCAGCACCCACCGGGGGGCTGAAGCTTTCTTT. As protein: CASTHRGAEAFF. V is TRBV28 and J is TRBJ1-1; weak D call: TRBD1 (5 bases). This CDR3 is 12 amino acids long. With 7 bases removed from V and 6 bases from J, the gap between germline ends came to 12 bases. Germline V gene sequence: CDR1 MDHEN, CDR2 SYDVKM.

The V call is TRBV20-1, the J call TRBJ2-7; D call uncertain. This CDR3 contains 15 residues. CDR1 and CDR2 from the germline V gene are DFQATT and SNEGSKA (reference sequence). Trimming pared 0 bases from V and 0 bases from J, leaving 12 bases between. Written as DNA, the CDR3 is TGCAGTGCTAGAGATTTAGATAAGAGCTCCTACGAGCAGTACTTC. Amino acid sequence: CSARDLDKSSYEQYF.

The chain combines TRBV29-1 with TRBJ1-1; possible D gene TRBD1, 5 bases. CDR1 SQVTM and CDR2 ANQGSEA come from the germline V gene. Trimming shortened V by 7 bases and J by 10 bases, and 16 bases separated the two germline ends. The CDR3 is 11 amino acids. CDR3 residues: CSATLLGTAFF. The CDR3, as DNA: TGCAGCGCCACCCTTCTCGGGACAGCTTTCTTT.

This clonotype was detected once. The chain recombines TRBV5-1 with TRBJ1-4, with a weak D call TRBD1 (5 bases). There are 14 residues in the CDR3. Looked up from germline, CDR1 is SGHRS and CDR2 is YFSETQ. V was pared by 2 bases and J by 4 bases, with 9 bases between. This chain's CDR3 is CASSFGGINEKLFF. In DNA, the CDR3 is TGCGCCAGCAGCTTCGGGGGTATTAATGAAAAACTGTTTTTT.

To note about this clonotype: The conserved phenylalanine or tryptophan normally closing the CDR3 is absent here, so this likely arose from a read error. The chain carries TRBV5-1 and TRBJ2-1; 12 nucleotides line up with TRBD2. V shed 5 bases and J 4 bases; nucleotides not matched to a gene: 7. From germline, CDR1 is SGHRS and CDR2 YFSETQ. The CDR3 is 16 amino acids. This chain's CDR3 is CASSWTSGTAYNEQFS. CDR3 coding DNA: TGCGCCAGCAGTTGGACTAGCGGGACCGCTTACAATGAGCAGTTCTCC.

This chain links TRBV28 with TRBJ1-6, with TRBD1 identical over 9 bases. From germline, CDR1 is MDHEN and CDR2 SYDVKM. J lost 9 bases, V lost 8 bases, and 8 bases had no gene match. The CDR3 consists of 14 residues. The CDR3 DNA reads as TGTGCCAGCTCTTGGGACAGGGACAGTTCACCCCTCCACTTT. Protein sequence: CASSWDRDSSPLHF.

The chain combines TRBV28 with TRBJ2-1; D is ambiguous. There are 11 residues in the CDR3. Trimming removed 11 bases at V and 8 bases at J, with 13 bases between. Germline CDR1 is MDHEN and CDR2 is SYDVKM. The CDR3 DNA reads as TGTGCCTCCTCCCATACGGATGAGCAGTTCTTC. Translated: CASSHTDEQFF.

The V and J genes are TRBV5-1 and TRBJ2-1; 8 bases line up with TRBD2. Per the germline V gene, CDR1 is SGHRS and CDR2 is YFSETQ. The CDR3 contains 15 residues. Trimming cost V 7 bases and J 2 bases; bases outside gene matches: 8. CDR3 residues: CASSLTSGTYNEQFF. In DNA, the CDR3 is TGCGCCAGCTCCCTAACTAGCGGAACCTACAATGAGCAGTTCTTC. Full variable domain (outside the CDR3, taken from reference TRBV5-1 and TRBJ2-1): KAGVTQTPRYLIKTRGQQVTLSCSPISGHRSVSWYQQTPGQGLQFLFEYFSETQRNKGNFPGRFSGRQFSNSRSEMNVSTLELGDSALYLCASSLTSGTYNEQFFGPGTRLTVL.

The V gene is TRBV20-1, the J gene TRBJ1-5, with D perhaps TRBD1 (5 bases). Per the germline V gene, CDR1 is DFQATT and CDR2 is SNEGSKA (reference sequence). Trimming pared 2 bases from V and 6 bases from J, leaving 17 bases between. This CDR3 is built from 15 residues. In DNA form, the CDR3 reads TGCAGTGCTAGACTGGACACCCAAAGGGGTCAGCCCCAGCATTTT. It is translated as CSARLDTQRGQPQHF.

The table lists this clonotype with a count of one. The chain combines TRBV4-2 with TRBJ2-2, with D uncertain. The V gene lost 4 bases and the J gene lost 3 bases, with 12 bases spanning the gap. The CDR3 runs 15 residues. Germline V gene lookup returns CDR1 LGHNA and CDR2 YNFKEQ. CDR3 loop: CASSRRTDDTGELFF. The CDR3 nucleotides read TGTGCCAGCAGCCGACGAACGGATGACACCGGGGAGCTGTTTTTT.